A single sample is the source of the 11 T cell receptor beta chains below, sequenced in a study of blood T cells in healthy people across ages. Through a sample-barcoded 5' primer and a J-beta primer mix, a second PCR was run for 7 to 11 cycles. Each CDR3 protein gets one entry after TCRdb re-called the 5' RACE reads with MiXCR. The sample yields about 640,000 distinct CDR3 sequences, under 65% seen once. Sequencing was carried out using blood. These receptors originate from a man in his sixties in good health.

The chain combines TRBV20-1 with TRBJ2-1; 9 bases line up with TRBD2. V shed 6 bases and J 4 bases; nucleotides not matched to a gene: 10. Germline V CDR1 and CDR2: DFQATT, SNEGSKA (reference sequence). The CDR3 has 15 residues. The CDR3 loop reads CSAGGLAPLYNEQFF. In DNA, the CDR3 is TGCAGTGCGGGGGGACTAGCCCCCTTATACAATGAGCAGTTCTTC.

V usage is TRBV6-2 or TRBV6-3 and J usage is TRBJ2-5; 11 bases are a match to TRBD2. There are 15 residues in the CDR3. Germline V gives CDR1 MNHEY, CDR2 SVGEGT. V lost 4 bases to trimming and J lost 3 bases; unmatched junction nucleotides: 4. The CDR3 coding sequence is TGTGCCAGCAGTTCCCCGGGACTAGCGGAAGAGACCCAGTACTTC. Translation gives CASSSPGLAEETQYF.

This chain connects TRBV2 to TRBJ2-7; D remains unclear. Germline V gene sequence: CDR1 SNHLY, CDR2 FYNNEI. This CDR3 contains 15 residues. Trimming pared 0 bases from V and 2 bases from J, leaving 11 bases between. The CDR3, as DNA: TGTGCCAGCAGTGAAGCTCAGACCCCAACCTACGAGCAGTACTTC. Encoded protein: CASSEAQTPTYEQYF.

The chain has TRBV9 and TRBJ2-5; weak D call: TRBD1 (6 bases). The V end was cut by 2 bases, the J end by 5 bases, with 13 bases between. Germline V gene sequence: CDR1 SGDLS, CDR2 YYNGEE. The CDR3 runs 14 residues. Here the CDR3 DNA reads TGTGCCAGCAGCGTCAGGGGATCGGCGGAGACCCAGTACTTC. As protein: CASSVRGSAETQYF.

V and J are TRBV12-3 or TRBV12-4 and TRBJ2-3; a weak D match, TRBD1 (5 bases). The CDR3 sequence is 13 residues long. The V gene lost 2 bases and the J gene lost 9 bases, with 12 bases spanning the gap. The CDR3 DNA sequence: TGTGCCAGCAGTTTACCCGGCCCAGGGACGCAGTATTTT. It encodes CASSLPGPGTQYF.

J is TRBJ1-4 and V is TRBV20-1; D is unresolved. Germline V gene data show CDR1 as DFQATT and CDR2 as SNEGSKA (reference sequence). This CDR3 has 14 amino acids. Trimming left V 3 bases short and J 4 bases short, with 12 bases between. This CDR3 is CSASPHPVNEKLFF. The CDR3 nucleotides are TGCAGTGCTAGCCCCCATCCAGTTAATGAAAAACTGTTTTTT.

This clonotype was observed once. Here the CDR3 reads CASSQTGTSGQETQYF. Written as DNA, the CDR3 is TGTGCCAGCAGCCAAACCGGGACTAGCGGCCAAGAGACCCAGTACTTC. V and J are TRBV3-1 and TRBJ2-5; 11 bases map to TRBD2. V shed 2 bases, J shed 1 base, and the junction held 3 bases outside the gene matches. This CDR3 is built from 16 residues. The V gene's germline CDR1 is LGHDT and CDR2 YNNKEL (reference sequence).

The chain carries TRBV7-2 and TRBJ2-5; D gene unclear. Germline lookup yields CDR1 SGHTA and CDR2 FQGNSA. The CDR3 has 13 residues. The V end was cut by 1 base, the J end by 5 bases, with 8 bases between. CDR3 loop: CASSLVFGETQYF. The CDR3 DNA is TGTGCCAGCAGCTTAGTATTTGGCGAGACCCAGTACTTC.

The CDR3: CASSPGPGRDEQFF. CDR3 bases: TGTGCCAGCAGTCCTGGGCCAGGGAGGGATGAGCAGTTCTTC. The rearrangement links TRBV6-1 to TRBJ2-1; 7 nucleotides line up with TRBD2. Germline V gene lookup returns CDR1 MNHNS and CDR2 SASEGT. Trimming took 5 bases from V and 8 from J; bases not matched to a gene: 9. The CDR3 is made up of 14 amino acids.

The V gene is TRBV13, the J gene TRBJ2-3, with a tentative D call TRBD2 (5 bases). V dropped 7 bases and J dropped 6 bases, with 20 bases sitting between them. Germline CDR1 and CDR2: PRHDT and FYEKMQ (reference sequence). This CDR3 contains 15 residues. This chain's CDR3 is CASTTRAVAGDTQYF. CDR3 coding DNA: TGTGCCAGCACCACCCGAGCGGTAGCTGGGGATACGCAGTATTTT.

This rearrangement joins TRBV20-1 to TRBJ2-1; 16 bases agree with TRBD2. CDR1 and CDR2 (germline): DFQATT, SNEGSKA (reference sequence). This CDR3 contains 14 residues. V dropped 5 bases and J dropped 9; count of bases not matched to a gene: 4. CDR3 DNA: TGCAGTGCTCCGGGACTAGCGGGGGGGCGTGAGCAGTTCTTC. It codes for CSAPGLAGGREQFF.